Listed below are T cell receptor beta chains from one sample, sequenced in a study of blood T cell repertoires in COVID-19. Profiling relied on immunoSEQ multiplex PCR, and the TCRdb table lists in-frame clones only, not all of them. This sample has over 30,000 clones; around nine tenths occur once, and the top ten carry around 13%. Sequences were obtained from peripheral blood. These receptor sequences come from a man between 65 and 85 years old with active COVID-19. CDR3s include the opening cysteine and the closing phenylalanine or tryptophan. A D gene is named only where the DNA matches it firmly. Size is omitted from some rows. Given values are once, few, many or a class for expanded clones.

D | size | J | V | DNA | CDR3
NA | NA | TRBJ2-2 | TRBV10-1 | TGCGCCAGCAGTCTAGGGACTTTAGGCACCGGGGAGCTGTTTTTT | CASSLGTLGTGELFF
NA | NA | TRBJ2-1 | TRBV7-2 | TGTGCCAGCAGCTTAGCCAGCGGGCCTTACAATGAGCAGTTCTTC | CASSLASGPYNEQFF
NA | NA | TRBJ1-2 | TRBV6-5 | TGTGCCAGCAGTTACTCGACCGGGAACTATGGCTACACCTTC | CASSYSTGNYGYTF
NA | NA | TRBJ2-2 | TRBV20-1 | TGCAGTGCTAGTTCCTTCCAGAGCCGCGGCACCGGGGAGCTGTTTTTT | CSASSFQSRGTGELFF
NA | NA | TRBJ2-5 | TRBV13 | TGTGCCAGCAGCTTATTTCAGGGCGAGCGAGAGACCCAGTACTTC | CASSLFQGERETQYF
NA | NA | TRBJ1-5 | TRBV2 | TGTGCCAGCAATCTGGACACCAACAATCAGCCCCAGCATTTT | CASNLDTNNQPQHF
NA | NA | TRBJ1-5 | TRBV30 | TGTGCCTGGAGTCCACGGGGGGGAGACAATCAGCCCCAGCATTTT | CAWSPRGGDNQPQHF
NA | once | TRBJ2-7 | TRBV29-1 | TGCAGCGTAGGCCCTAGGGGGTACGAGCAGTACTTC | CSVGPRGYEQYF
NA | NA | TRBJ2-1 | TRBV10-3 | TGTGCCATCAGTGTAGGGGGGGCGCGGTACGGTGAGCAGTTCTTC | CAISVGGARYGEQFF
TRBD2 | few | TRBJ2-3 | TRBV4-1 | TGCGCCAGCAGCCGCAGACTAGCGGGCACAGATACGCAGTATTTT | CASSRRLAGTDTQYF
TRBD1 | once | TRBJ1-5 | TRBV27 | TGTGCCAGCAGTTCCATTTACAGGGGGCCGAGCAATCAGCCCCAGCATTTT | CASSSIYRGPSNQPQHF
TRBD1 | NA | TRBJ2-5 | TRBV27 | TGTGCCAGCAGTTTGACAGGGGCAGAGACCCAGTACTTC | CASSLTGAETQYF
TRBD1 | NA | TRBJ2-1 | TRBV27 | TGTGCCAGCAGTCGACAGGGGGCTCCTTACAATGAGCAGTTCTTC | CASSRQGAPYNEQFF
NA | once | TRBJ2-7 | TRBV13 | TGTGCCAGCAGCGCCGGCGGGGAGGTGTCCTACGAGCAGTACTTC | CASSAGGEVSYEQYF